The clone carrying this T cell receptor beta chain is a singleton in its sample. This record comes from a study of blood T cell repertoires in COVID-19. The assay was immunoSEQ multiplex PCR, and TCRdb's table has in-frame clones only and misses some. The sample lists about 210,000 clones; 86% were seen once. V lost 4 bases to trimming and J lost 5 bases, with 15 bases between them. This CDR3 comprises 14 residues. Per germline, CDR1 SGHRS and CDR2 YFSETQ. This sequence joins TRBV5-1 and TRBJ1-1, with D possibly matching TRBD1 (6 bases). The source material was PBMCs or T cells enriched from blood (not recorded which). This receptor was obtained from a woman aged 40 to 50 in a cohort exposed to, infected with or recovered from COVID-19 (not recorded which). CDR3 loop: CASSLTGTRTEAFF. The CDR3, as DNA: TGCGCCAGCAGCCTAACAGGGACGAGAACTGAAGCTTTCTTT.